This T cell receptor (beta chain) was profiled in a study of blood T cell repertoires in COVID-19. Across the whole study: PBMCs, B-cell-depleted T cells, or T cells provided the cDNA or gDNA that made up the material.

Original data processing: How many nucleated cells were present was estimated from reference gene primer amplification. Sequenced by immunoSEQ multiplex PCR; TCRdb stores in-frame clones only, minus some. Clonal size and the V and J genes are those of that table, whereas D and trimming came from the DNA. The sample includes about 350,000 clones, approximately 86% seen only once; the top ten take roughly 8.9%. Those enrolled in Seattle joined during active infection and were followed longitudinally afterward. This CDR3 is built from 14 residues. V shed 4 bases, J shed 4 bases, and the junction held 4 bases outside the gene matches. CDR1 and CDR2 from the germline V gene are SGDLS and YYNGEE.

V and J are TRBV9 and TRBJ2-3; 9 bases fit TRBD1. The source material was peripheral blood. This TCR derives from a man aged 30 to 45 with COVID-19, enrolled during active disease. CDR3 in DNA: TGTGCCAGCAGCACAGGGGGCCGGGCAGATACGCAGTATTTT. Residues: CASSTGGRADTQYF.